A selection of T cell receptor beta chains follows, all from one sample in a study of blood T cell repertoires in COVID-19. Produced via immunoSEQ multiplex PCR; TCRdb's table is partial and in-frame only. The sample yields some 200,000 clones, about 88% seen once. Sequencing was done on a sample of peripheral blood. Every receptor here comes from a man aged 35-49 years with active or convalescent COVID-19. CDR3s include the opening cysteine and the closing phenylalanine or tryptophan. The D gene is left open where the match is weak. Clone size, where shown, is once, few, many, or a class for clones that have expanded.

clone size	V gene	J gene	D gene	CDR3 protein	CDR3 DNA
few	TRBV20-1	TRBJ1-2	TRBD1	CSASDRVNYGYTF	TGCAGTGCTAGTGACAGGGTTAACTATGGCTACACCTTC
.	TRBV3-1/TRBV3-2	TRBJ2-1	TRBD2	CASSRSGSNEQFF	TGTGCCAGCAGCCGTAGCGGGAGCAATGAGCAGTTCTTC
.	TRBV4-3	TRBJ2-5	TRBD1	CASSQGQAETQYF	TGCGCCAGCAGCCAGGGACAGGCAGAGACCCAGTACTTC
.	TRBV9	TRBJ1-3	TRBD1	CASSLSLGTAVSGNTIYF	TGTGCCAGCAGCCTCTCCCTGGGGACAGCCGTATCTGGAAACACCATATATTTT
.	TRBV5-1	TRBJ1-1	TRBD1	CASSMTGAMNTEAFF	TGCGCCAGCAGCATGACAGGGGCCATGAACACTGAAGCTTTCTTT
once	TRBV28	TRBJ1-1	TRBD1	CASSHRQGARMNTEAFF	TGTGCCAGCAGTCATCGACAGGGGGCGAGGATGAACACTGAAGCTTTCTTT
.	TRBV2	TRBJ2-7	TRBD1	CASRAGTGSYEQYF	TGTGCCAGCAGGGCCGGGACAGGGTCCTACGAGCAGTACTTC
.	TRBV3-1/TRBV3-2	TRBJ2-4	TRBD2	CASSLHGGGAKNIQYF	TGTGCCAGCAGCCTTCACGGGGGGGGAGCCAAAAACATTCAGTACTTC
.	TRBV9	TRBJ2-2	.	CASSVYPRQTSNTGELFF	TGTGCCAGCAGCGTATATCCTCGACAGACCTCGAACACCGGGGAGCTGTTTTTT
few	TRBV19	TRBJ2-7	TRBD2	CASSIRGVPSYEQYF	TGTGCCAGTAGTATTCGGGGGGTCCCCTCCTACGAGCAGTACTTC
.	TRBV29-1	TRBJ1-3	.	CSVEPGEGNTIYF	TGCAGCGTTGAACCAGGGGAAGGAAACACCATATATTTT
.	TRBV18	TRBJ1-2	.	CASSPGADYGYTF	TGTGCCAGCTCACCAGGGGCAGACTATGGCTACACCTTC
.	TRBV19	TRBJ1-2	TRBD1	CASSLRGEGYTF	TGTGCCAGTAGTCTCAGGGGGGAAGGCTACACCTTC
.	TRBV6-5	TRBJ1-6	.	CASSYRTGRANSPLHF	TGTGCCAGCAGTTATAGGACCGGCAGGGCTAATTCACCCCTCCACTTT
few	TRBV5-1	TRBJ2-5	TRBD1	CASSPTGDTRETQYF	TGCGCCAGCAGCCCCACAGGGGACACCCGAGAGACCCAGTACTTC
.	TRBV7-9	TRBJ1-1	.	CASSGDRSVNTEAFF	TGTGCCAGCAGCGGAGACAGGAGCGTGAACACTGAAGCTTTCTTT
.	TRBV6-5	TRBJ1-1	.	CASSYSIGGVTEAFF	TGTGCCAGCAGTTACTCTATCGGAGGGGTTACTGAAGCTTTCTTT
.	TRBV3-1/TRBV3-2	TRBJ1-2	TRBD1	CASSQELYRGRNGYTF	TGTGCCAGCAGCCAAGAGTTGTACAGGGGGCGTAACGGCTACACCTTC
.	TRBV18	TRBJ2-7	.	CASSPLAGIPYEQYF	TGTGCCAGCTCGCCTCTGGCGGGCATCCCCTACGAGCAGTACTTC
.	TRBV7-8	TRBJ1-1	.	CASSLVGGMNTEAFF	TGTGCCAGCAGCCTCGTGGGGGGGATGAACACTGAAGCTTTCTTT
.	TRBV24-1	TRBJ1-1	TRBD1	CATRGTANTEAFF	TGTGCCACCCGTGGGACAGCGAACACTGAAGCTTTCTTT
.	TRBV28	TRBJ1-3	.	CASSWRGLGNTIYF	TGTGCCAGCAGTTGGCGGGGGCTTGGAAACACCATATATTTT
.	TRBV24-1	TRBJ2-1	TRBD2	CATSDHEASGSNEQFF	TGTGCCACCAGTGACCACGAGGCTAGCGGGAGTAATGAGCAGTTCTTC
.	TRBV18	TRBJ2-7	TRBD1	CASSPQAGQGTYEQYF	TGTGCCAGCTCACCTCAAGCGGGACAGGGGACCTACGAGCAGTACTTC
.	TRBV5-1	TRBJ1-1	.	CASSLDRDTEAFF	TGCGCCAGCAGCTTGGATCGGGACACTGAAGCTTTCTTT
.	TRBV14	TRBJ2-1	.	CASSQEAEFYNEQFF	TGTGCCAGCAGCCAAGAAGCGGAATTCTACAATGAGCAGTTCTTC
.	TRBV24-1	TRBJ1-5	.	CATREGSQPQHF	TGTGCCACTAGGGAGGGGTCTCAGCCCCAGCATTTT
few	TRBV7-9	TRBJ1-4	TRBD1	CASSPTGAANEKLFF	TGTGCCAGCAGCCCCACAGGGGCGGCTAATGAAAAACTGTTTTTT
.	TRBV7-2	TRBJ2-7	TRBD2	CASSLTLAGAVQYF	TGTGCCAGCAGTCTAACACTAGCGGGAGCCGTGCAGTACTTC
.	TRBV2	TRBJ1-6	.	CASSDPNSPLHF	TGTGCCAGCAGTGACCCAAATTCACCCCTCCACTTT
.	TRBV5-1	TRBJ2-5	.	CASSDTQETQYF	TGCGCCAGCAGCGACACGCAAGAGACCCAGTACTTC